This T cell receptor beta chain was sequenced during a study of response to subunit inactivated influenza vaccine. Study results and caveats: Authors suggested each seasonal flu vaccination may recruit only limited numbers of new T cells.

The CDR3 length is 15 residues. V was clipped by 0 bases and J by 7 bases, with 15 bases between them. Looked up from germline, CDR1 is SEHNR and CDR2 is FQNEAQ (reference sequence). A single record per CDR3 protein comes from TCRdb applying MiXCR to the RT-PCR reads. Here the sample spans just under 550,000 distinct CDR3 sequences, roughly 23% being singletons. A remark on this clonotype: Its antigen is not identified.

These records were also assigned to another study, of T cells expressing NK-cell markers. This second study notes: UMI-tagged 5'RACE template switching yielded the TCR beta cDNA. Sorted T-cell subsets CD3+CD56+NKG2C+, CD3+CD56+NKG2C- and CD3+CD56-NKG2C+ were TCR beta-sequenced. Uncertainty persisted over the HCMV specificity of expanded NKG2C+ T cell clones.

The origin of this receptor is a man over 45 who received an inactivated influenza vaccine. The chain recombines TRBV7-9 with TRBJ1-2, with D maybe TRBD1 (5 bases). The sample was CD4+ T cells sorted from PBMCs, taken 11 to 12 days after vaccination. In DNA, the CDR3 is TGTGCCAGCAGCTTAGCGACGGCACCCGGGGGTGGCTACACCTTC. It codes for CASSLATAPGGGYTF.